The entry that follows covers one T cell receptor (beta chain) sequence. The germline V gene encodes CDR1 SGHDT and CDR2 YYEEEE. V lost 4 bases to trimming and J lost 3 bases; unmatched junction nucleotides: 6. The CDR3 extends over 14 amino acids. MiXCR was run by TCRdb on the 5' RACE reads, yielding one entry per CDR3 protein. The sample has 20,000 to 25,000 distinct CDR3 sequences, around 30% seen once. The rearrangement uses TRBV5-6 and TRBJ2-7; the match to TRBD1 covers 8 bases. The receptor was isolated from a female donor with breast cancer. Sequenced material: tumor-infiltrating naive CD4+ T cells sorted from the breast tumor. Documented subset: naive CD4+ T cells, CD4+CD45RA+CD25-. In DNA form, the CDR3 reads TGTGCCAGCAGCACAGGGGGTAGTTTCTACGAGCAGTACTTC. Its protein is CASSTGGSFYEQYF.